These 14 T cell receptor beta chains came from one sample sequenced in a study of blood T cell repertoires in COVID-19. The data were produced by immunoSEQ multiplex PCR, yet TCRdb's version contains in-frame clones alone and is incomplete. The sample has 150,000 to 200,000 clones, about nine tenths seen once. The sequenced sample consisted of PBMCs or T cells enriched from blood (not recorded which). All receptors come from a woman younger than 30 who had recovered from COVID-19.

The chain employs TRBV7-2 and TRBJ2-3, with D perhaps TRBD2 (6 bases). Germline CDR1 reads SGHTA; CDR2 reads FQGNSA. CDR3 length equals 14 residues. Trimming pared 2 bases from V and 5 bases from J, leaving 11 bases between. CDR3 loop: CASSLMGEEDTQYF. CDR3 coding DNA: TGTGCCAGCAGCTTAATGGGGGAGGAAGATACGCAGTATTTT.

This chain links TRBV28 with TRBJ2-7; 9 nucleotides align to TRBD1. Trimming took 5 bases from V and 3 from J; bases not matched to a gene: 5. Germline-derived CDR1 and CDR2 are MDHEN and SYDVKM. The CDR3 has 14 amino acids. The CDR3 spells CASSTGTGLYEQYF. CDR3 DNA sequence: TGTGCCAGCAGTACCGGGACAGGGCTCTACGAGCAGTACTTC.

The chain recombines TRBV15 with TRBJ1-6; tentative D call: TRBD1 (5 bases). Trimming shortened V by 3 bases and J by 13 bases, and 19 bases separated the two germline ends. CDR1 is LNHNV, CDR2 YYDKDF, per germline (reference sequence). There are 15 residues in the CDR3. CDR3: CATSSGGGFGVPLHF. CDR3 in DNA: TGTGCCACCAGCAGCGGGGGGGGGTTCGGAGTCCCCCTCCACTTT.

V is TRBV7-4 and J is TRBJ1-4, with 7 nucleotides matching TRBD1. The length of the CDR3 is 17 residues. The V and J ends lost 7 bases and 4 bases, in that order; junction bases with no gene match: 15. Germline values: CDR1 SGHVT, CDR2 SQSDAQ. DNA of the CDR3: TGTGCCAGCACCTCACCCATTACGGGACAGTATAATGAAAAACTGTTTTTT. This codes for CASTSPITGQYNEKLFF.

The chain carries TRBV19 and TRBJ1-5, with D unclear. CDR3 length: 10 residues. Trimming pared 4 bases from V and 11 bases from J, leaving 6 bases between. Germline values: CDR1 LNHDA, CDR2 SQIVND (reference sequence). The CDR3 DNA reads TGTGCCAGTAGTAAAACGGCCCAGCATTTT. Translation: CASSKTAQHF.

The chain carries TRBV3-1 (or the pseudogene TRBV3-2) and TRBJ2-4; 13 nucleotides align to TRBD2. With 5 bases clipped from V and 5 bases from J, the junction kept 6 bases outside the gene matches. The length of the CDR3 is 16 residues. Per the germline V gene, CDR1 is LGHDT and CDR2 is YNNKEL (reference sequence). CDR3 residues: CASSLGLAGVENIQYF. The CDR3 bases are TGTGCCAGCAGCTTAGGACTAGCGGGAGTTGAAAACATTCAGTACTTC.

The gene calls are TRBV24-1 and TRBJ1-2; D is perhaps TRBD1 (6 bases). This CDR3 is 15 amino acids long. V shed 4 bases and J shed 8 bases, with 19 bases lying between them. Per the germline V gene, CDR1 is KGHDR and CDR2 is SFDVKD. The CDR3 sequence is CATSDPGRGRGGYTF. The CDR3 DNA sequence: TGTGCCACCAGTGACCCCGGGCGGGGGCGCGGGGGCTACACCTTC.

This chain connects TRBV19 to TRBJ1-1, with TRBD1 matching 9 bases. Germline V gene lookup returns CDR1 LNHDA and CDR2 SQIVND (reference sequence). Germline trimming cut 4 bases from V and 9 bases from J; bases unmatched to any gene: 12. The CDR3 length is 15 residues. The CDR3 DNA follows: TGTGCCAGTAGTAATACGGGACAGGGTTTTTATAAAGCTTTCTTT. Amino acids: CASSNTGQGFYKAFF. The whole variable domain, filled in from reference TRBV19 and TRBJ1-1, reads DGGITQSPKYLFRKEGQNVTLSCEQNLNHDAMYWYRQDPGQGLRLIYYSQIVNDFQKGDIAEGYSVSREKKESFPLTVTSAQKNPTAFYLCASSNTGQGFYKAFFGQGTRLTVV.

The chain couples TRBV5-1 to TRBJ2-2; D is perhaps TRBD1 (6 bases). V lost 5 bases and J lost 0, with 11 bases in between. The germline CDR1 and CDR2 sequences are SGHRS and YFSETQ. This CDR3 is 15 amino acids long. The CDR3 region has the DNA TGCGCCAGCAGAGTTGGGACAACGAACACCGGGGAGCTGTTTTTT. It codes for CASRVGTTNTGELFF.

The chain recombines TRBV27 with TRBJ1-1; 9 bases are a match to TRBD1. From germline, CDR1 is MNHEY and CDR2 SMNVEV (reference sequence). J gave up 5 bases and V 3 bases, and 19 bases lay outside the gene matches. The CDR3 loop spans 19 amino acids. Here the CDR3 reads CASSFLLLPLQGARTEAFF. CDR3 in DNA: TGTGCCAGCAGTTTCTTGCTACTGCCATTACAGGGGGCGCGGACTGAAGCTTTCTTT.

V is TRBV5-6 and J is TRBJ2-1, with a weak D call TRBD2 (5 bases). The CDR3 covers 16 residues. The V end was cut by 2 bases, the J end by 2 bases, with 14 bases between. The germline gives CDR1 SGHDT, CDR2 YYEEEE. The CDR3 DNA is TGTGCCAGCAGCTTTACTCCGGGAAGGCCCTACAATGAGCAGTTCTTC. Its protein is CASSFTPGRPYNEQFF.

Only one count was recorded for this clone. J is TRBJ2-7 and V is TRBV28, with a possible D match to TRBD1 (6 bases). Germline loops: CDR1 MDHEN, CDR2 SYDVKM. This CDR3 has 16 amino acids. The V and J ends lost 6 bases and 6 bases respectively, with 24 bases between them. The CDR3 DNA sequence: TGTGCCAGCAGAAATAAACCGGGACACTGGCAATCCGAGCAGTACTTC. This gives the protein CASRNKPGHWQSEQYF. The full variable domain, with the rest looked up from reference TRBV28 and TRBJ2-7, is DVKVTQSSRYLVKRTGEKVFLECVQDMDHENMFWYRQDPGLGLRLIYFSYDVKMKEKGDIPEGYSVSREKKERFSLILESASTNQTSMYLCASRNKPGHWQSEQYFGPGTRLTVT.

The chain uses TRBV7-2 and TRBJ2-1, with a tentative D call TRBD2 (6 bases). The V end was cut by 8 bases, the J end by 3 bases, with 8 bases between. This CDR3 is 12 amino acids long. Looked up from germline, CDR1 is SGHTA and CDR2 is FQGNSA. The CDR3 bases are TGTGCCAGCGGGCGGGACTACAATGAGCAGTTCTTC. This encodes CASGRDYNEQFF.

This clone has a single count. The V call is TRBV28, the J call TRBJ2-2, with a possible D match to TRBD2 (6 bases). The CDR3 has 15 amino acids. The germline V gene has CDR1 MDHEN and CDR2 SYDVKM. Between the trimmed V and J ends, which lost 3 bases and 0 bases, there was a span of 8 bases. The CDR3 DNA is TGTGCCAGCAGTTTGTGGACTACGAACACCGGGGAGCTGTTTTTT. It translates to CASSLWTTNTGELFF.